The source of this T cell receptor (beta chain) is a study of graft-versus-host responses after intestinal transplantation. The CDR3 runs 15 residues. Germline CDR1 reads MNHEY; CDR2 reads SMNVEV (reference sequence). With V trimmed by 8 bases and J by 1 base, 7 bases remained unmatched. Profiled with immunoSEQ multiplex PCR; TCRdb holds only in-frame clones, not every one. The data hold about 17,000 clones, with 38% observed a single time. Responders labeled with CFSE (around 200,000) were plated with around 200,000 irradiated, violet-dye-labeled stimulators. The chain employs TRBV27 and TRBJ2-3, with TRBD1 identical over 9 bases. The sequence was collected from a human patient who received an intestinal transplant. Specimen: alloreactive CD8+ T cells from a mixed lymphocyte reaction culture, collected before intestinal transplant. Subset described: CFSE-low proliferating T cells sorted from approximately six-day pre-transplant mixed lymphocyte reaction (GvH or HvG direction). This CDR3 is CASAPRDRGTDTQYF. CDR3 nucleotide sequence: TGTGCCAGCGCACCCCGGGACAGGGGCACAGATACGCAGTATTTT.